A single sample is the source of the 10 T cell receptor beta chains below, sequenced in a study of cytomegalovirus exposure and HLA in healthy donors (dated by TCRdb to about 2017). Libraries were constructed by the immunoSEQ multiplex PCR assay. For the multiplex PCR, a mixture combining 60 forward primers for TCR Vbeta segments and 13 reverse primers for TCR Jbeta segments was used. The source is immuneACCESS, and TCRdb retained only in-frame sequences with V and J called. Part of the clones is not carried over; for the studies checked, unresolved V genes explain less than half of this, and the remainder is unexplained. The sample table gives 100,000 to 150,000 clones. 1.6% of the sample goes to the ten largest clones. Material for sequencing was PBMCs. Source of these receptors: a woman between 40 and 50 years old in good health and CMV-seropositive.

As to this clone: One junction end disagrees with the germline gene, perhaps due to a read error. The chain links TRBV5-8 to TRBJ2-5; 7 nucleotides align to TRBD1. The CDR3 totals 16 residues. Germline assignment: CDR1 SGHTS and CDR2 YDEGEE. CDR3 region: CAGRTGPFLRGEAQYF. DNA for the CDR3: TGTGCCGGCCGGACAGGTCCGTTCCTCAGGGGAGAGGCCCAGTACTTC.

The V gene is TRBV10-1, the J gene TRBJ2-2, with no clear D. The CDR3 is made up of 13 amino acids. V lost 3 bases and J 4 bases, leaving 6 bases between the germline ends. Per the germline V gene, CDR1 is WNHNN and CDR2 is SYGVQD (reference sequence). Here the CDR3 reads CASSESGTGELFF. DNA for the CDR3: TGCGCCAGCAGTGAATCCGGCACCGGGGAGCTGTTTTTT.

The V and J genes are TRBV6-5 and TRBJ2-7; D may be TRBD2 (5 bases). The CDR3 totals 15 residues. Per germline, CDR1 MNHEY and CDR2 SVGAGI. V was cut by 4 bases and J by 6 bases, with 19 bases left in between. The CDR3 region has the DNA TGTGCCAGCAGTTCCCCTATGAGGGCGGTCCTCGAGCAGTACTTC. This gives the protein CASSSPMRAVLEQYF.

The CDR3 is CASSMPPTGAWDTQYF. Written as DNA, the CDR3 is TGTGCCAGTAGTATGCCCCCAACGGGAGCATGGGATACGCAGTATTTT. The chain links TRBV19 to TRBJ2-3; weak D call: TRBD2 (6 bases). CDR3 length: 16 residues. Germline V gives CDR1 LNHDA, CDR2 SQIVND (reference sequence). V shed 3 bases and J shed 6 bases, with 19 bases lying between them.

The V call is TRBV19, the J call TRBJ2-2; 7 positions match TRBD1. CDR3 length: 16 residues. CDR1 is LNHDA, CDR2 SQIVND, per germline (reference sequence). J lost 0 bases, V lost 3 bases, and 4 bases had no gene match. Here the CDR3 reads CASSMPQGANTGELFF. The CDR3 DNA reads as TGTGCCAGTAGTATGCCCCAGGGGGCGAACACCGGGGAGCTGTTTTTT.

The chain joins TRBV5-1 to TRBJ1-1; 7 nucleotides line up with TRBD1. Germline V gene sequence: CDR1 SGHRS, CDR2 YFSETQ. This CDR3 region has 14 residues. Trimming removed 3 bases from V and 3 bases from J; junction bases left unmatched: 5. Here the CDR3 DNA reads TGCGCCAGCAGCTCACAGGGGTTTGACACTGAAGCTTTCTTT. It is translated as CASSSQGFDTEAFF. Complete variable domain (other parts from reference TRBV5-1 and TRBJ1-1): KAGVTQTPRYLIKTRGQQVTLSCSPISGHRSVSWYQQTPGQGLQFLFEYFSETQRNKGNFPGRFSGRQFSNSRSEMNVSTLELGDSALYLCASSSQGFDTEAFFGQGTRLTVV.

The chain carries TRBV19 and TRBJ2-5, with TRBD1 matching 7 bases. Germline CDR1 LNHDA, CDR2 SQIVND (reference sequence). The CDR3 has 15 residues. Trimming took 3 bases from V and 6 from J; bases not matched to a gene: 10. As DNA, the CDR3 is TGTGCCAGTAGTATTTTTGGCCAGGGGGTAAAGACCCAGTACTTC. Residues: CASSIFGQGVKTQYF.

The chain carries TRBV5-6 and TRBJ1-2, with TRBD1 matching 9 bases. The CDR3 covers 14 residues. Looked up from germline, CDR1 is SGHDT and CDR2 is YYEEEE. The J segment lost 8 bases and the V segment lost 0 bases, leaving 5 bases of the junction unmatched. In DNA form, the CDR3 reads TGTGCCAGCAGCTTGGGGACAGGGGTGTCGGGCTACACCTTC. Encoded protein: CASSLGTGVSGYTF.

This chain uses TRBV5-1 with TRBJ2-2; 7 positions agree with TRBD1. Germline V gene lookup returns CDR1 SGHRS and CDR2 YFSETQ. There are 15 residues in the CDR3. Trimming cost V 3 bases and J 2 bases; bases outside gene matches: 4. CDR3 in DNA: TGCGCCAGCAGCTCTACAGGGGTCAACACCGGGGAGCTGTTTTTT. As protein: CASSSTGVNTGELFF.

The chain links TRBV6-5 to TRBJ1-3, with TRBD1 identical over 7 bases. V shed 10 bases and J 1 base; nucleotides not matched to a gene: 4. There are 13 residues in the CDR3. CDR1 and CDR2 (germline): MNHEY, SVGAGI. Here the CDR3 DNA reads TGTGCCACCATGACAGGGTCTGGAAACACCATATATTTT. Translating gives CATMTGSGNTIYF.